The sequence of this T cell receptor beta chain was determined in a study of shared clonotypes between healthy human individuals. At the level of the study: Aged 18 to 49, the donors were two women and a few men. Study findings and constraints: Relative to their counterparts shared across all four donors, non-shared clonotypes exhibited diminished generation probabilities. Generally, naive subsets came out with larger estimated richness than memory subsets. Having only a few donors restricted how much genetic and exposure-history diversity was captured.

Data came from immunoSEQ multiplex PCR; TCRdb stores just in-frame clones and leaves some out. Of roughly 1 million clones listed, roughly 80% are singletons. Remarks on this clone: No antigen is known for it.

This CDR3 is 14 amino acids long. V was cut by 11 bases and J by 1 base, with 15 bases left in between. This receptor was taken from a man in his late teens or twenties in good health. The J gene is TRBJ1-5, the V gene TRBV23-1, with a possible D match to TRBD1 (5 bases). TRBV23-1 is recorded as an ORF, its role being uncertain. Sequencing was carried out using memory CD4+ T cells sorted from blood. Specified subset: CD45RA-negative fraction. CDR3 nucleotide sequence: TGCGCCGTAAGGGGCGGAGGGAGCAATCAGCCCCAGCATTTT. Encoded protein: CAVRGGGSNQPQHF.